This T cell receptor beta chain came from a study of response to subunit inactivated influenza vaccine. TCRdb re-derived calls from the RT-PCR reads in MiXCR, one entry per CDR3 protein. The profile shows 500,000 or so distinct CDR3 sequences, 11% of them singletons. This clonotype was detected only a few times. The antigen is undetermined. Points from the study as a whole: Every seasonal influenza vaccination brings in few new T cells, the authors suggested.

This CDR3 has 15 residues. Trimming at V came to 1 base and at J to 6 bases, leaving 3 bases not matched to a gene. The germline gives CDR1 SGHDT, CDR2 YYEEEE. This chain links TRBV5-6 with TRBJ2-4; 11 bases match TRBD1. This specimen was PBMCs from blood, taken about 40 days after vaccination. The TCR originated in a man in his fifties who received an inactivated influenza vaccine. The CDR3 DNA sequence: TGTGCCAGCAGCTTGCCCGGGACAGGGGGAAACATTCAGTACTTC. It translates to CASSLPGTGGNIQYF.